The clone carrying this T cell receptor (beta chain) has a handful of counts. Its target is not known. Carried by the TCR beta cDNA libraries were unique molecular identifiers. TCRdb re-derived calls from the PCR reads in MiXCR, one entry per CDR3 protein. The sample has hundreds of thousands of distinct CDR3 sequences, 25% to 30% seen once; the top ten hold 0.56%. The source of the sample is a study of post-analysis software for immune sequencing data. Regarding the study as a whole: Controls showed lower frequencies than patients for several TRBV segments, and TRBV5-6, TRBV5-1 and TRBV20-1 were among these.

From germline, CDR1 is SGHRS and CDR2 YFSETQ. Germline trimming cut 4 bases from V and 8 bases from J; bases unmatched to any gene: 11. This CDR3 contains 15 residues. This sequence originates from a girl aged 10-17 years with multiple sclerosis. Input material: blood. The chain carries TRBV5-1 and TRBJ2-1; 8 bases are a match to TRBD2. CDR3 sequence: CASSVPSGPYDEQFF. The CDR3 DNA is TGCGCCAGCAGCGTCCCTAGCGGGCCCTATGATGAGCAGTTCTTC.